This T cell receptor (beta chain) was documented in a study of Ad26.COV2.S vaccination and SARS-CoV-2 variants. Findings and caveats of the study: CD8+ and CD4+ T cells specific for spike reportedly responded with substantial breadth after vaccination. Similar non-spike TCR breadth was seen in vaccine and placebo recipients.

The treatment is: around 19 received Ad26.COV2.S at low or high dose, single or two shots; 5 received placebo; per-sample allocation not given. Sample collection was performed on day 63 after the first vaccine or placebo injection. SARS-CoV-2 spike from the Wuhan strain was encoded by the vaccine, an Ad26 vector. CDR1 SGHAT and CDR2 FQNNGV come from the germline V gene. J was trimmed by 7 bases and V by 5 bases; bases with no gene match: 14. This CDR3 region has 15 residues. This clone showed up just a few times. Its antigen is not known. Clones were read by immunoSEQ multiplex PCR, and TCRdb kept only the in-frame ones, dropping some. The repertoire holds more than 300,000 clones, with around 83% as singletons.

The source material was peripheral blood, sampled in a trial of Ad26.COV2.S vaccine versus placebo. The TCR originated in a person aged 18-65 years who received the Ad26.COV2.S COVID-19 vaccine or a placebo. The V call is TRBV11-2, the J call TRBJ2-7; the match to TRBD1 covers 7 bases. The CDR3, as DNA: TGTGCCAGCAGCCGCCGGGACAGAGAGTTTCGGGAGCAGTACTTC. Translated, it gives CASSRRDREFREQYF.